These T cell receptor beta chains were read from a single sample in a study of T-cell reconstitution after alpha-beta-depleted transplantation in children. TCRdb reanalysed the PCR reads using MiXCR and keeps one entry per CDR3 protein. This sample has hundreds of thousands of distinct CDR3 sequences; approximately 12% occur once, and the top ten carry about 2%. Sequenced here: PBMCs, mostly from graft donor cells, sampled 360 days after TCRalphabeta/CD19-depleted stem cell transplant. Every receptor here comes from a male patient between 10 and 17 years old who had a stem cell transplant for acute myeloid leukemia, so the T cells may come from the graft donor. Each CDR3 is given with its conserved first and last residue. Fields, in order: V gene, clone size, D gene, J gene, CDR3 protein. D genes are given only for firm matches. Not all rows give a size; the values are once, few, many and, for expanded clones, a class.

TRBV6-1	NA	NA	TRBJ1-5	CASSPNGQLNQPQHF
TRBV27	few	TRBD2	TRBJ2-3	CASSFLPGLAGFTDTQYF
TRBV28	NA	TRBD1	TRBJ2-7	CASRGTGGSEQYF
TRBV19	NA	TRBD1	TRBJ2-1	CATHSGRGGRSYNEQFF
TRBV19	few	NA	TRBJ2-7	CASSPGQRYAYEQYF
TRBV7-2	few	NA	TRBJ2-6	CASSLSGPNWANVLTF
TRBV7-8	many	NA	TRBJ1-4	CASRGEMVANEKLFF
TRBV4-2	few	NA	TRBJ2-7	CASSRKVAGRPEQYF
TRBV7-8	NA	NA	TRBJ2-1	CASSRGSPSYNEQFF
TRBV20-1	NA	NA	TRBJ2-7	CSAGGPTDEQYF
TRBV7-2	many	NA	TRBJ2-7	CASSSLGRTSYEQYF
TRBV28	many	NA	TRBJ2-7	CASSFRGRWGEQYF
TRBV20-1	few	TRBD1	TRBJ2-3	CSAPDRGSSTDTQYF
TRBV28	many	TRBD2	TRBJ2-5	CASRTFPQREVLETQYF
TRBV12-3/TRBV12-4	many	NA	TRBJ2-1	CASSLRPYNEQFF
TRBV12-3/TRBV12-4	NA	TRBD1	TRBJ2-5	CASSSGTGIETQYF
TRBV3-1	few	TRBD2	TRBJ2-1	CASSQDCASGSRDNEQFF
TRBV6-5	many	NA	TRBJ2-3	CASSFSIAGLERQYF
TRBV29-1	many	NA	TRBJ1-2	CSVEPGATVGYTF
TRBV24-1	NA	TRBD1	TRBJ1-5	CATSDMTGGEQPQHF
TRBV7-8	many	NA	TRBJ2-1	CASSPEGQTYNEQFF
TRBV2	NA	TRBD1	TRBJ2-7	CASRDRGNSYEQYF
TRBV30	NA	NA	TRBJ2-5	CAWRRGRQETQYF
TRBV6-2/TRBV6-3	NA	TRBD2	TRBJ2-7	CASSYSWLAGGPQDEQYF
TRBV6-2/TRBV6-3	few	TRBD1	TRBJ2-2	CASNRQGAGGELFF
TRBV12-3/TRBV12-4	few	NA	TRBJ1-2	CASSLTGRINYGYTF
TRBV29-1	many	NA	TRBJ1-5	CSVVVGGDGNQPQHF
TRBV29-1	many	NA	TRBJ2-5	CSASGGGETQYF
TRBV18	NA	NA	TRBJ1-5	CASSPPGNSNQPQHF
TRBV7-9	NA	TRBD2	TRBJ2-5	CASSLWLADQETQYF
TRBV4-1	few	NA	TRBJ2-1	CASSHDYRSYNEQFF
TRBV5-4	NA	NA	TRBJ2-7	CASSSDRLGSYEQYF
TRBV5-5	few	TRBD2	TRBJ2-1	CASSVLAGGWYNEQFF
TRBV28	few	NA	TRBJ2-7	CASSLWDYAYEQYF
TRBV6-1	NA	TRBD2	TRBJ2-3	CASRQILAGGRREDTQYF
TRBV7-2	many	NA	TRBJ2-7	CASSYVWGSSYEQYF
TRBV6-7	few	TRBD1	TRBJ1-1	CASSRHRDREGNTEAFF
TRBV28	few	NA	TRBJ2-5	CASTGGALQETQYF
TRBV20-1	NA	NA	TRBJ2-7	CSARDRSIRQYF
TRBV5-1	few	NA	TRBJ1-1	CASSLDSRTEAFF
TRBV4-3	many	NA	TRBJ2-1	CASSQSDLAAYNEQFF
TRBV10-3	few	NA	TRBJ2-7	CAISDPRRGTYEQYF
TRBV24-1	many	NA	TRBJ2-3	CATSDLRGDTQYF
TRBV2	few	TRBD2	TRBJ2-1	CASSGRETSNEQFF
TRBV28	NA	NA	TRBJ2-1	CASSLLVGSYNEEFF
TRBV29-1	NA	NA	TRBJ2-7	CSVEAGRTYEQYF
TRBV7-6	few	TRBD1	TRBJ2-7	CASSLDPTGSAYEQYF
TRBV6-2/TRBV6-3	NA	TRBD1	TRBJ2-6	CAGRDSSASGANVLTF
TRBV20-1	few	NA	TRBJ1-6	CSALGTGSSYNSPLHF
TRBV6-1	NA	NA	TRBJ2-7	CASSEVAWSSYEQYF
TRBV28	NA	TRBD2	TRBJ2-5	CASSLGRGTSGRAAYQETQYF
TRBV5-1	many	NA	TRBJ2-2	CASSPGQGYAGELFF
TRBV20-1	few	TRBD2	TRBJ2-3	CSAGLAGNTDTQYF